These T cell receptor beta chains were read from a single sample in a study of CD8 T cells in ankylosing spondylitis. TCRdb redid the calling of the 5' RACE reads with MiXCR, one entry per CDR3 protein. The sample lists a few hundred thousand distinct CDR3 sequences, about 22% occurring once. The material sequenced was blood, either unsorted or a sorted T cell fraction (not recorded which). These receptors were collected from a male donor with ankylosing spondylitis. CDR3s include the opening cysteine and the closing phenylalanine or tryptophan. The D gene is left open where the match is weak. The size entry is marked missing in some rows and otherwise reads once, few, many or a size class.

J: TRBJ2-4
D: TRBD1
V: TRBV7-2
size: .
DNA: TGTGCCAGCAGCGCCGACAGGGCCGACATTCAGTACTTC
CDR3: CASSADRADIQYF

J: TRBJ2-3
D: TRBD2
V: TRBV13
size: .
DNA: TGTGCCAGCAGATTCAACCTAGCGGTCCCAGATACGCAGTATTTT
CDR3: CASRFNLAVPDTQYF

J: TRBJ2-2
D: .
V: TRBV28
size: few
DNA: TGTGCCAGCAGTTTTGTCGCGGACACCGGGGAGCTGTTTTTT
CDR3: CASSFVADTGELFF

J: TRBJ2-5
D: .
V: TRBV5-1
size: once
DNA: TGCGCCAGCAGCTTGGGGACCCTAGGGCAGGGTCTCCAAGAGACCCAGTACTTC
CDR3: CASSLGTLGQGLQETQYF

J: TRBJ2-1
D: .
V: TRBV5-6
size: .
DNA: TGTGCCAGCAGCCCCGACTCCTCCCGGGAGTTCTTC
CDR3: CASSPDSSREFF

J: TRBJ2-7
D: TRBD1
V: TRBV4-2
size: .
DNA: TGTGCCAGCAGCCAAGGGACAGGAGTTACCCCCGAGCAGTACTTC
CDR3: CASSQGTGVTPEQYF

J: TRBJ2-7
D: TRBD1
V: TRBV5-1
size: few
DNA: TGCGCCAGCAGCCCCTCCTCCGGGACAGGGGCTTTCGAGCAGTACTTC
CDR3: CASSPSSGTGAFEQYF

J: TRBJ2-1
D: .
V: TRBV7-8
size: .
DNA: TGTGCCAGCAGCTTTCGTATTAACGAGCAGTTCTTC
CDR3: CASSFRINEQFF

J: TRBJ2-1
D: TRBD1
V: TRBV5-1
size: .
DNA: TGCGCCAGCAGCTTGGATGGACAGGTAACCTACAATGAGCAGTTCTTC
CDR3: CASSLDGQVTYNEQFF

J: TRBJ1-4
D: .
V: TRBV20-1
size: .
DNA: TGCAGTGCTAGGGACTCCCTGGGCGAAAAACTGTTTTTT
CDR3: CSARDSLGEKLFF

J: TRBJ2-3
D: TRBD2
V: TRBV20-1
size: .
DNA: TGCAGTGCCCCGACTAGCGGGAGACCAGATACGCAGTATTTT
CDR3: CSAPTSGRPDTQYF

J: TRBJ2-5
D: TRBD2
V: TRBV25-1
size: .
DNA: TGTGCCAGCAGGACTAGCGGGGCGGGGACCCAGTACTTC
CDR3: CASRTSGAGTQYF

J: TRBJ2-2
D: TRBD1
V: TRBV12-3/TRBV12-4
size: few
DNA: TGTGCCAGCAGTTTAGGTCAGGGGGTTGGCACCGGGGAGCTGTTTTTT
CDR3: CASSLGQGVGTGELFF

J: TRBJ1-2
D: .
V: TRBV6-5
size: few
DNA: TGTGCCACTTTGGGGCAGAACTATGGCTACACCTTC
CDR3: CATLGQNYGYTF

J: TRBJ2-7
D: TRBD1
V: TRBV20-1
size: many
DNA: TGCAGTGCTAGACGAACAGGGGGCCGGGACGAGCAGTACTTC
CDR3: CSARRTGGRDEQYF

J: TRBJ2-3
D: TRBD1
V: TRBV10-3
size: .
DNA: TGTGCCATCAGTGAGTCGGGACAGCGCACAGATACGCAGTATTTT
CDR3: CAISESGQRTDTQYF

J: TRBJ1-1
D: TRBD1
V: TRBV18
size: .
DNA: TGTGCCAGCTCACCAGGACAGGGGGCTCTACTGAACACTGAAGCTTTCTTT
CDR3: CASSPGQGALLNTEAFF

J: TRBJ2-2
D: TRBD2
V: TRBV20-1
size: .
DNA: TGCAGTGCTAGTCACACCTCCAGACTAGCGGGGAACACCGGGGAGCTGTTTTTT
CDR3: CSASHTSRLAGNTGELFF

J: TRBJ2-7
D: TRBD1
V: TRBV28
size: .
DNA: TGTGCCAGCAGTCCCGCCCCGGACAGGGGGCGTAACGAGCAGTACTTC
CDR3: CASSPAPDRGRNEQYF

J: TRBJ2-2
D: TRBD2
V: TRBV2
size: many
DNA: TGTGCCAGCGGCCCGGCGTCGGGGGGTCCCGGGGAGCTGTTTTTT
CDR3: CASGPASGGPGELFF

J: TRBJ2-1
D: .
V: TRBV2
size: .
DNA: TGTGCCAGCAGGAAAGCCCTCGGGGAGCAGTTCTTC
CDR3: CASRKALGEQFF

J: TRBJ2-1
D: .
V: TRBV27
size: .
DNA: TGTGCCAGCATCGCCCCGAGTCGGAGCAGAAAAAACTACAATGAGCAGTTCTTC
CDR3: CASIAPSRSRKNYNEQFF

J: TRBJ1-2
D: .
V: TRBV5-1
size: .
DNA: TGCGCCAGCAGCTTGGGGGCGGAGGGATATGGCTACACCTTC
CDR3: CASSLGAEGYGYTF

J: TRBJ2-5
D: TRBD2
V: TRBV19
size: once
DNA: TGTGCCAGTAGTATATCCTACTTGCGGGGAGGGGAGTCCATCCAAGAGACCCAGTACTTC
CDR3: CASSISYLRGGESIQETQYF

J: TRBJ2-4
D: .
V: TRBV6-5
size: .
DNA: TGTGCCAGCAGTTCCGGGACTGACCCAAACATTCAGTACTTC
CDR3: CASSSGTDPNIQYF

J: TRBJ2-2
D: .
V: TRBV12-3/TRBV12-4
size: many
DNA: TGTGCCAGCAGTTTATATAGAATCGACACCGGGGAGCTGTTTTTT
CDR3: CASSLYRIDTGELFF

J: TRBJ1-1
D: .
V: TRBV7-9
size: .
DNA: TGTGCCAGCAGCTCGGGGGTCAGGAACACTGAAGCTTTCTTT
CDR3: CASSSGVRNTEAFF

J: TRBJ2-1
D: .
V: TRBV5-1
size: .
DNA: TGCGCCAGCAGCCCGGAGGGACGCCGCAATGAGCAGTTCTTC
CDR3: CASSPEGRRNEQFF

J: TRBJ2-1
D: .
V: TRBV20-1
size: few
DNA: TGCAGTGCCCAGAACTACAATGAGCAGTTCTTC
CDR3: CSAQNYNEQFF

J: TRBJ1-1
D: TRBD1
V: TRBV20-1
size: .
DNA: TGCAGTGCAACGGACAGGGTTAGACCTGAAGCTTTCTTT
CDR3: CSATDRVRPEAFF

J: TRBJ2-7
D: .
V: TRBV28
size: few
DNA: TGTGCCAGCACTTCTCTGGTTTGGGGAAAGGGGAACGAGCAGTACTTC
CDR3: CASTSLVWGKGNEQYF

J: TRBJ2-1
D: .
V: TRBV10-2
size: .
DNA: TGCGCCAGCAGTGAGCCTGGCCCAAAGGGGGAGCAGTTCTTC
CDR3: CASSEPGPKGEQFF

J: TRBJ2-2
D: .
V: TRBV12-3/TRBV12-4
size: few
DNA: TGTGCCAGCAGTAGGGCCACCGGGGAGCTGTTTTTT
CDR3: CASSRATGELFF

J: TRBJ2-3
D: .
V: TRBV7-2
size: many
DNA: TGTGCCAGCAGCTTAAGCCCCCAAGATACGCAGTATTTT
CDR3: CASSLSPQDTQYF

J: TRBJ2-1
D: .
V: TRBV21-1
size: few
DNA: TGTGCCAGCAGCAAAGTTGCGGGAGCGGACTACAATGAGCAGTTCTTC
CDR3: CASSKVAGADYNEQFF

J: TRBJ2-1
D: .
V: TRBV3-1
size: many
DNA: TGTGCCAGCAGCCGAGGGGGGGTCAATGAGCAGTTCTTC
CDR3: CASSRGGVNEQFF

J: TRBJ1-1
D: .
V: TRBV28
size: .
DNA: TGTGCCAGCAGTTTCCCCATCACTGAAGCTTTCTTT
CDR3: CASSFPITEAFF

J: TRBJ2-7
D: TRBD1
V: TRBV15
size: .
DNA: TGTGCCACCAGCAGAGATCGGGGACAGGTGTCCGACGAGCAGTACTTC
CDR3: CATSRDRGQVSDEQYF

J: TRBJ2-2
D: .
V: TRBV7-9
size: few
DNA: TGTGCCAGCAGGCGTCCCATCTTGGGGGCGAACACCGGGGAGCTGTTTTTT
CDR3: CASRRPILGANTGELFF

J: TRBJ2-4
D: .
V: TRBV12-3/TRBV12-4
size: .
DNA: TGTGCCAGCAGTCCCGGACACCATCAAGCCAAAAACATTCAGTACTTC
CDR3: CASSPGHHQAKNIQYF

J: TRBJ2-7
D: .
V: TRBV12-3/TRBV12-4
size: many
DNA: TGTGCCAGCAGTTTTAGCGGAACCTACGAGCAGTACTTC
CDR3: CASSFSGTYEQYF

J: TRBJ2-2
D: .
V: TRBV7-9
size: few
DNA: TGTGCCAGCAGATGGGACACCCGAAAGAACACCGGGGAGCTGTTTTTT
CDR3: CASRWDTRKNTGELFF

J: TRBJ1-5
D: .
V: TRBV27
size: many
DNA: TGTGCCAGCAGTTCTACCCAGCCCAGGGGTGAACAGCCCCAGCATTTT
CDR3: CASSSTQPRGEQPQHF

J: TRBJ2-7
D: .
V: TRBV20-1
size: .
DNA: TGCAGTGCGGCGAGGACTGTGACAGACTACGAGCAGTACTTC
CDR3: CSAARTVTDYEQYF

J: TRBJ2-1
D: .
V: TRBV29-1
size: few
DNA: TGCAGCGTTGATAAGGCAGGGGGAGGCAATGAGCAGTTCTTC
CDR3: CSVDKAGGGNEQFF